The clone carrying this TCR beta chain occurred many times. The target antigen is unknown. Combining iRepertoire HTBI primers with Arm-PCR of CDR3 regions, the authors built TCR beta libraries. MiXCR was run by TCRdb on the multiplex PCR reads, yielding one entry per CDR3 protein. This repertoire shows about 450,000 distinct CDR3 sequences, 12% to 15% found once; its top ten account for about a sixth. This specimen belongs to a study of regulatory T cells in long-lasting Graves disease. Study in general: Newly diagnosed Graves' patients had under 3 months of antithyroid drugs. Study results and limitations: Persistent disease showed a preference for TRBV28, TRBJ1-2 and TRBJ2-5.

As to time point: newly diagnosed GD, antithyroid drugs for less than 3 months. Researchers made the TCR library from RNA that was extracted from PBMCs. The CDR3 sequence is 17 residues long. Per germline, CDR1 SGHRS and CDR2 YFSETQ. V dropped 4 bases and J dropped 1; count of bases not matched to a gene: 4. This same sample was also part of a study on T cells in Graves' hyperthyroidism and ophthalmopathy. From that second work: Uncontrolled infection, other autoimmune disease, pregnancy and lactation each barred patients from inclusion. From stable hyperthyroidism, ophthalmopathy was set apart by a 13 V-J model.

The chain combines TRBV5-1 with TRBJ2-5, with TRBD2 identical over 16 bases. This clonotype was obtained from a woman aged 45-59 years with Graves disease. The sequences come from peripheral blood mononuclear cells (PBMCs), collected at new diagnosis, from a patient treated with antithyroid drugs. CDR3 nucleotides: TGCGCCAGCAGCGCTGGGACTAGCGGGAGGGGCCAAGAGACCCAGTACTTC. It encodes CASSAGTSGRGQETQYF.